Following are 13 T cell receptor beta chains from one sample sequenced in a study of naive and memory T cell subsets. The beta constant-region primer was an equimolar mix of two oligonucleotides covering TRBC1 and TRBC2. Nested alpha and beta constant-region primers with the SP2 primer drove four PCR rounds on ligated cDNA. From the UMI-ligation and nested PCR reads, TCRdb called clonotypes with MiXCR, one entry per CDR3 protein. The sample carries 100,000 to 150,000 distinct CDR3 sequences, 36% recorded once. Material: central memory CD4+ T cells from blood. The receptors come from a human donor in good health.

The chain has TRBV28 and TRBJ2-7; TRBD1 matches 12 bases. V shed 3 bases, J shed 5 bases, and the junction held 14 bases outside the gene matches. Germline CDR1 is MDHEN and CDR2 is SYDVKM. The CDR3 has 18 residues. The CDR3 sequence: CASSFFPFPGQGAHEQYF. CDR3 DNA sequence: TGTGCCAGCAGTTTCTTCCCATTCCCGGGACAGGGGGCTCACGAGCAGTACTTC.

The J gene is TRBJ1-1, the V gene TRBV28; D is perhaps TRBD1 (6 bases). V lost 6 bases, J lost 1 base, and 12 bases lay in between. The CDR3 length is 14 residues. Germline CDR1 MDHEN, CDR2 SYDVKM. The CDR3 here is CASRTGLPNTEAFF. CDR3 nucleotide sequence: TGTGCCAGCAGAACAGGGCTTCCGAACACTGAAGCTTTCTTT. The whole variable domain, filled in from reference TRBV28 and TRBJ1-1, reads DVKVTQSSRYLVKRTGEKVFLECVQDMDHENMFWYRQDPGLGLRLIYFSYDVKMKEKGDIPEGYSVSREKKERFSLILESASTNQTSMYLCASRTGLPNTEAFFGQGTRLTVV.

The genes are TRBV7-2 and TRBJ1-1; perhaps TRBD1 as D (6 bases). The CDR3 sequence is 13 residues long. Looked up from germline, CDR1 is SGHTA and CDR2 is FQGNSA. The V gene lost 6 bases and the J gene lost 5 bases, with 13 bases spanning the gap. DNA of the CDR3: TGTGCCAGCAGAGAACAGGGTTGGACTGAAGCTTTCTTT. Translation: CASREQGWTEAFF.

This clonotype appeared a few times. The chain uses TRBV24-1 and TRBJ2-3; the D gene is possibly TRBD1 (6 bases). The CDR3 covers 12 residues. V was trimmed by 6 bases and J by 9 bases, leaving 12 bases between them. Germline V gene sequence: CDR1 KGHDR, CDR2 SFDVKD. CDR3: CATSQTGGTQYF. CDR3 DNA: TGTGCCACCAGTCAGACAGGCGGGACGCAGTATTTT.

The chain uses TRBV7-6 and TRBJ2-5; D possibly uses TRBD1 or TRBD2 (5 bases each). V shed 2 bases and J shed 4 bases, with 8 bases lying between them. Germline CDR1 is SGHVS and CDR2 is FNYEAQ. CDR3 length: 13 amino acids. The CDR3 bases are TGTGCCAGCAGCTTAATGGGACCAGAGACCCAGTACTTC. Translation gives CASSLMGPETQYF.

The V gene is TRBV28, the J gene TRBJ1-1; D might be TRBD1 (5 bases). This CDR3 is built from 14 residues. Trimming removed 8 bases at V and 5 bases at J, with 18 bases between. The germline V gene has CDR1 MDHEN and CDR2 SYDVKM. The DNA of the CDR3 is TGTGCCAGCCGTGGGCCGGGACTCTGGACTGAAGCTTTCTTT. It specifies CASRGPGLWTEAFF.

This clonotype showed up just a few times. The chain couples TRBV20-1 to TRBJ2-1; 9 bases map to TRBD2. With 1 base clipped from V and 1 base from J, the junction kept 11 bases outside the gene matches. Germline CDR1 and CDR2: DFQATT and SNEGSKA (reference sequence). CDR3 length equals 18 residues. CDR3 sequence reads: CSARVTSGGTGSYNEQFF. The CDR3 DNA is TGCAGTGCTAGAGTGACTAGCGGTGGGACTGGTTCCTACAATGAGCAGTTCTTC.

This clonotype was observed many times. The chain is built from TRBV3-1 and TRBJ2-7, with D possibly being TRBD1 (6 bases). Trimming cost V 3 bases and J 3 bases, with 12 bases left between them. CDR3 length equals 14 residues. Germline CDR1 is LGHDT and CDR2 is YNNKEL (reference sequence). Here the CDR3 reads CASSHSGTNYEQYF. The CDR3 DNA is TGTGCCAGCAGCCATTCCGGGACAAACTACGAGCAGTACTTC.

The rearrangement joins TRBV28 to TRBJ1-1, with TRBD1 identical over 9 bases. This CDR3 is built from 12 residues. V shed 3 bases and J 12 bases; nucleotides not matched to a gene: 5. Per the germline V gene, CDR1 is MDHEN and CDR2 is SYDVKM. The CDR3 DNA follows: TGTGCCAGCAGTTTCCTGGACAGGGGTACTTTCTTT. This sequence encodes CASSFLDRGTFF.

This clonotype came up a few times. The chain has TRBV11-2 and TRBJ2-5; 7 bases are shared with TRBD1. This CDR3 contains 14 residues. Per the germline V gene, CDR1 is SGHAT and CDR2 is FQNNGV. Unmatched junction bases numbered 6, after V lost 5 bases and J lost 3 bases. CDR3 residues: CASSPLTGKETQYF. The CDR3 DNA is TGTGCCAGCAGCCCCCTGACAGGGAAAGAGACCCAGTACTTC.

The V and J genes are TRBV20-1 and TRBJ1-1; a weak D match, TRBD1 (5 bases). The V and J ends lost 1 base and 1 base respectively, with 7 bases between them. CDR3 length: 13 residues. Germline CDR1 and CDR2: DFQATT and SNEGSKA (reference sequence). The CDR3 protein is CSARADRNTEAFF. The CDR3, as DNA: TGCAGTGCTAGAGCAGACAGGAACACTGAAGCTTTCTTT.

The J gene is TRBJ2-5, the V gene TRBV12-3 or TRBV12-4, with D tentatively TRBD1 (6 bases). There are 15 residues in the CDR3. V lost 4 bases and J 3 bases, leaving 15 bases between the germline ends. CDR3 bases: TGTGCCAGCAGTTCCTTCGGACAGTTAAAAGAGACCCAGTACTTC. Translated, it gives CASSSFGQLKETQYF.

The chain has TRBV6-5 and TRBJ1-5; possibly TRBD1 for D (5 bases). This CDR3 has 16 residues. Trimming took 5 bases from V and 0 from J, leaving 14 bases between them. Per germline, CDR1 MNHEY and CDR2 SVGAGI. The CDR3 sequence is CASSRSSTASNQPQHF. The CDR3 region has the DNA TGTGCCAGCAGTCGATCCTCGACAGCTAGCAATCAGCCCCAGCATTTT.